A single T cell receptor (beta chain) is shown here with its context. The antigen remains unidentified. This sample stems from a study of T-cell memory formation after mild COVID-19. Study results and limitations: The CD4+ clones that contracted clustered mainly within CM and EM, and the CD8+ clones concentrated in EMRA. Balance between CD4 and CD8 was seen in clones contracting day 15 to 85, and a CD4+ lean was seen in later expanders.

UMIs and sample barcodes were carried by the TCR alpha and TCR beta cDNA libraries that 5'RACE produced using constant-segment primers. One entry per CDR3 protein, called by TCRdb with MiXCR from the 5' RACE reads. Of roughly 600,000 distinct CDR3 sequences listed, approximately 18% were seen once; the top ten hold around 12%. This CDR3 is 13 amino acids long. The germline V and J ends were trimmed by 6 bases and 7 bases, with 15 bases remaining between them. The receptor comes from an adult woman who had mild COVID-19 (a few samples of this study predate the infection). Cell type and time point are not known. The chain recombines TRBV12-3 or TRBV12-4 with TRBJ1-2; possible D gene TRBD1, 6 bases. The material sequenced was PBMCs or a T cell subset sorted from them (not recorded which). The CDR3 region is CASRRQVGLGYTF. The CDR3 DNA reads as TGTGCCAGCAGGAGACAGGTCGGACTTGGCTACACCTTC.